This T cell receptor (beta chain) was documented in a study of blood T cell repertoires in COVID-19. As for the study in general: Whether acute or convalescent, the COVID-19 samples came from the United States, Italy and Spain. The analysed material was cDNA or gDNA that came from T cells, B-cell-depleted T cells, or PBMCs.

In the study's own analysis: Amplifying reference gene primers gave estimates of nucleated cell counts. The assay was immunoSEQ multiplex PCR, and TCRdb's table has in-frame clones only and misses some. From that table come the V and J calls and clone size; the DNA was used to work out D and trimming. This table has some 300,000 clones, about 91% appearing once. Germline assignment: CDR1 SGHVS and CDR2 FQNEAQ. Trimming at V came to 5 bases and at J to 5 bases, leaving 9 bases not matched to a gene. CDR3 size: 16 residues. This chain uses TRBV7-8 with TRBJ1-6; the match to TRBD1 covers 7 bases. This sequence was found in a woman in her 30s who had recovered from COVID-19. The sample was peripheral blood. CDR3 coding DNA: TGTGCCAGCAGCCTAAGTCCGGGACAGAATAATTCACCCCTCCACTTT. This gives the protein CASSLSPGQNNSPLHF.